Listed below are T cell receptor beta chains from one sample, sequenced in a study of blood T cell repertoires in COVID-19. The repertoire was sequenced with immunoSEQ multiplex PCR; TCRdb's copy has only in-frame clones and lacks some. The table shows about 130,000 clones, with approximately 80% occurring only once. Sequencing was done on a sample of peripheral blood. These receptors came from a man aged 35-49 years with active or convalescent COVID-19. Each CDR3 is given with its conserved first and last residue. Clone size is not always given. Where it is, it says once, few, many or a class for expanded clones.

cdr3_aa: CASGFNEQFF; cdr3_length: 10; v_call: TRBV6-5; clone_size: few; j_call: TRBJ2-1
cdr3_aa: CASSLRGPGANVLTF; cdr3_length: 15; v_call: TRBV5-1; clone_size: -; j_call: TRBJ2-6
cdr3_aa: CASSRGQFMNTEAFF; cdr3_length: 15; v_call: TRBV7-9; clone_size: -; j_call: TRBJ1-1
cdr3_aa: CASSPLEAVGELFF; cdr3_length: 14; v_call: TRBV3-1/TRBV3-2; clone_size: -; j_call: TRBJ2-2
cdr3_aa: CASNRAGGELFF; cdr3_length: 12; v_call: TRBV19; clone_size: -; j_call: TRBJ2-2
cdr3_aa: CASSLFGQGNTEAFF; cdr3_length: 15; v_call: TRBV28; clone_size: -; j_call: TRBJ1-1
cdr3_aa: CASSYDGGRQPQHF; cdr3_length: 14; v_call: TRBV6-6; clone_size: -; j_call: TRBJ1-5
cdr3_aa: CASGFRNQPQHF; cdr3_length: 12; v_call: TRBV5-4; clone_size: -; j_call: TRBJ1-5
cdr3_aa: CASSERGVSNQPQHF; cdr3_length: 15; v_call: TRBV6-1; clone_size: -; j_call: TRBJ1-5
cdr3_aa: CASSALGSGNTIYF; cdr3_length: 14; v_call: TRBV9; clone_size: -; j_call: TRBJ1-3
cdr3_aa: CASSIHSEAFF; cdr3_length: 11; v_call: TRBV19; clone_size: -; j_call: TRBJ1-1
cdr3_aa: CASSPQNYNEQFF; cdr3_length: 13; v_call: TRBV5-5; clone_size: -; j_call: TRBJ2-1
cdr3_aa: CASSSLPLDRAGTYGYTF; cdr3_length: 18; v_call: TRBV7-9; clone_size: -; j_call: TRBJ1-2
cdr3_aa: CASRKLAGKETQYF; cdr3_length: 14; v_call: TRBV11-2; clone_size: -; j_call: TRBJ2-5
cdr3_aa: CASSMGQIPFSNSPLHF; cdr3_length: 17; v_call: TRBV28; clone_size: -; j_call: TRBJ1-6
cdr3_aa: CASSMGQGEGDGYTF; cdr3_length: 15; v_call: TRBV6-5; clone_size: many; j_call: TRBJ1-2
cdr3_aa: CASSYPGQGAREQFF; cdr3_length: 15; v_call: TRBV6-5; clone_size: -; j_call: TRBJ2-1
cdr3_aa: CSAKGQASYEQYF; cdr3_length: 13; v_call: TRBV29-1; clone_size: -; j_call: TRBJ2-7
cdr3_aa: CASSSGQGAQETQYF; cdr3_length: 15; v_call: TRBV7-2; clone_size: -; j_call: TRBJ2-5
cdr3_aa: CASSPRTSGGGEQYF; cdr3_length: 15; v_call: TRBV5-1; clone_size: -; j_call: TRBJ2-7
cdr3_aa: CASSVWDGGEQYF; cdr3_length: 13; v_call: TRBV4-3; clone_size: -; j_call: TRBJ2-7
cdr3_aa: CASSPLTGANYGYTF; cdr3_length: 15; v_call: TRBV6-5; clone_size: -; j_call: TRBJ1-2
cdr3_aa: CASSPVAGSSTGELFF; cdr3_length: 16; v_call: TRBV6-2/TRBV6-3; clone_size: -; j_call: TRBJ2-2
cdr3_aa: CASAEGPTEAFF; cdr3_length: 12; v_call: TRBV2; clone_size: -; j_call: TRBJ1-1
cdr3_aa: CASSTSGGSFYNEQFF; cdr3_length: 16; v_call: TRBV19; clone_size: -; j_call: TRBJ2-1
cdr3_aa: CASSSLTSGIIYEQFF; cdr3_length: 16; v_call: TRBV5-5; clone_size: -; j_call: TRBJ2-1
cdr3_aa: CASSIAAGAAGELFF; cdr3_length: 15; v_call: TRBV19; clone_size: -; j_call: TRBJ2-2
cdr3_aa: CASSWGPTDTQYF; cdr3_length: 13; v_call: TRBV11-2; clone_size: once; j_call: TRBJ2-3
cdr3_aa: CASSVSAQSTDTQYF; cdr3_length: 15; v_call: TRBV9; clone_size: -; j_call: TRBJ2-3
cdr3_aa: CASSFRTGNSPLHF; cdr3_length: 14; v_call: TRBV27; clone_size: -; j_call: TRBJ1-6
cdr3_aa: CASSMGQGVRSPLHF; cdr3_length: 15; v_call: TRBV28; clone_size: -; j_call: TRBJ1-6
cdr3_aa: CASSEGMGQNQPQHF; cdr3_length: 15; v_call: TRBV2; clone_size: once; j_call: TRBJ1-5
cdr3_aa: CASSLVPRETQYF; cdr3_length: 13; v_call: TRBV11-2; clone_size: -; j_call: TRBJ2-5
cdr3_aa: CASSFQRLAAGELFF; cdr3_length: 15; v_call: TRBV5-5; clone_size: -; j_call: TRBJ2-2
cdr3_aa: CASSLGRAYGYTF; cdr3_length: 13; v_call: TRBV12-3/TRBV12-4; clone_size: -; j_call: TRBJ1-2
cdr3_aa: CASSVPPGNTGELFF; cdr3_length: 15; v_call: TRBV6-2/TRBV6-3; clone_size: -; j_call: TRBJ2-2
cdr3_aa: CASSQFGTDNYGYTF; cdr3_length: 15; v_call: TRBV6-5; clone_size: -; j_call: TRBJ1-2
cdr3_aa: CASSPDRAEGYTF; cdr3_length: 13; v_call: TRBV18; clone_size: -; j_call: TRBJ1-2
cdr3_aa: CALQGGGNQPQHF; cdr3_length: 13; v_call: TRBV30; clone_size: -; j_call: TRBJ1-5
cdr3_aa: CASSRRDRIYGYTF; cdr3_length: 14; v_call: TRBV13; clone_size: -; j_call: TRBJ1-2
cdr3_aa: CASSSQTRGSEQYF; cdr3_length: 14; v_call: TRBV11-2; clone_size: -; j_call: TRBJ2-7